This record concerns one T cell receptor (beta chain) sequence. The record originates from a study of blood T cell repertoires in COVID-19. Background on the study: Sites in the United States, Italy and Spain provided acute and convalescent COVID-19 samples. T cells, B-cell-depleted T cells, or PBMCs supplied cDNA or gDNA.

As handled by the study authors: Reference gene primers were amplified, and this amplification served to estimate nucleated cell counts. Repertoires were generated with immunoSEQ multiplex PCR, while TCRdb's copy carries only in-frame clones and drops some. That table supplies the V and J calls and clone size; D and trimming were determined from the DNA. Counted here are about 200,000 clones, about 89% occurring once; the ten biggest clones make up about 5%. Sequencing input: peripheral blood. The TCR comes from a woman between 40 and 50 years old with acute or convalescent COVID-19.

The CDR3 coding sequence is TGTGCCAGTAGTAGCACAGGGGTATCTGGGGCCAACGTCCTGACTTTC. This sequence encodes CASSSTGVSGANVLTF. This chain links TRBV19 with TRBJ2-6; 7 bases fit TRBD1. The V gene end was trimmed by 4 bases and the J gene end by 1 base; junction bases not matched to a gene: 4. CDR1 is LNHDA and CDR2 is SQIVND in the germline V gene (reference sequence). The CDR3 has 16 amino acids.